This TCR beta chain stems from a study of blood T cells in healthy people across ages (dated by TCRdb to the mid-2010s). Regarding the study in general: In model experiments, template switching captured roughly one uniquely barcoded TCR beta cDNA molecule for every two T cells. Age-related changes in TCR beta repertoire diversity were measured in the study by deep sequencing normalized with unique cDNA molecular identifiers. Donors were grouped into four age groups: young (average approximately 16 years), middle-aged (about 40), aged (around 60) and long-lived (roughly 80). Two additional independent replicas of 1 million unique cDNA reads from the same blood draw were analyzed for two donors (one aged 18 to 29 and one aged 80 or older). The paper's findings and limits, for the study overall: Estimates of total diversity based on one million sequenced T cells were considered lower bounds and underestimates. Conclusive comparison of naive and antigen-experienced compartments was prevented by the profiling of bulk unsorted PBMCs. Because the CMV infection status of the donors was unknown, age-related changes in expanded clonotypes may potentially have been confounded. The percentage of naive T cells measured by flow cytometry correlated strongly with observed TCR beta diversity. As age increased, observed TCR beta diversity per million T cells dropped in a roughly linear way, and a significant reduction was already evident by age around 41. Compared with the aged group, more naive CD4+ T cells, fewer expanded clones and increased TCR diversity were shown by the long-lived group, suggesting age selection.

Clipping removes 4 bases from V and 0 bases from J, with 7 as the unmatched junction base count. CDR1 is given as MNHEY and CDR2 as SMNVEV, both from the germline V gene (reference sequence). Reading from cysteine to phenylalanine, the CDR3 counts 16 amino acids. Only CDR3 DNA is held: 48 bases, read in frame from base 1. The donors were roughly 39 Caucasian individuals from Russia, aged 6 to 90 years, who were systemically healthy. Each donor gave 8.5 to 10 milliliters of peripheral blood, collected into EDTA-treated Vacutainer tubes. Ficoll-Paque density-gradient centrifugation was used to isolate PBMCs, with at least 6.5 million per sample. Total RNA was extracted from PBMCs with Trizol reagent, with at least 5.5 micrograms obtained per sample. Naive CD45RAhigh/CD27high T cell percentages were measured by flow cytometry on a PBMC aliquot from every donor. The table lists this clonotype with a few counts. Its specific antigen is unknown. The sample holds no much larger clone one base away, and base qualities are not on file.

Preparation of the library involved 5' RACE. Sequencing used an Illumina HiSeq 2500. A second PCR of about 7 to 12 cycles was performed with a sample-barcoded 5' primer and a J-beta primer mix. A unique molecular identifier was introduced onto each TCR beta cDNA molecule by a template-switch 5' adaptor carrying 12 random nucleotides. Each sample yielded at least 3 million CDR3-containing paired-end reads. First-strand cDNA synthesis was performed from all RNA using the Mint cDNA synthesis kit, with priming by a TRBC-specific oligonucleotide. Following uracil-DNA glycosylase treatment, all cDNA underwent a first 18-cycle PCR with the universal primers M1SS and BC2_uni_R. The published analysis was carried out like this. For normalization, 1 million high-quality reads were randomly selected from each sample, with every read carrying a distinct molecular identifier. Instead of being binned into consensus sequences, reads with shared molecular identifiers were discarded. MiTCR, set to a Q25 quality threshold and the strictest error-elimination algorithm, was used for CDR3 identification, clonotype clustering and error correction. A nonparametric unseen species model with Euler transformation was used to estimate lower-bound total TCR beta diversity. TCRdb trimmed the raw reads at Q25, called clones with MiXCR and kept productive beta chains. A single entry per CDR3 protein holds the most common genes and DNA from its merged rows. The V and J calls and clone size are TCRdb's, not the authors'. For this sample there are around 500,000 distinct CDR3 sequences; about 29% appear just once. Of the sample, approximately 3.6% falls within the top ten clones.

These same data were also listed under a study on T cells of mothers and their children. As the second study states: The donors were nine systemically healthy Caucasian individuals, made up of three mothers and their six children. cDNA synthesis used all of the extracted RNA, with roughly 1.5 ug of RNA in each 15 ul reaction. In the second PCR, the M1S primer added sample barcodes and 2-4 random nucleotides. More than 8 million TCR beta CDR3 reads were obtained from each mother, and about 3 million reads were obtained from each child. In both related and unrelated pairs, thymic selection shapes the output of TCR recombination in a similar way, with inherited differences having only a minor effect. Normalized repertoire overlap was always slightly but never significantly higher in related than unrelated mother-child pairs. No persistent microchimeric T cell clones were detected, at a sensitivity of 80 to 100 clones per million clonotypes. The study used deep NGS to compare TCR beta repertoires of mothers and children, seeking features distinguishing related mother-child pairs from unrelated individuals. On average, the children were about 10 +/- 4 years old, while the mothers were around 42 +/- 4 years old. After adapters were ligated using NEBNext reagents, the libraries underwent 100+100 nt paired-end sequencing on an Illumina HiSeq 2000. To prevent cross-contamination, the mother and child libraries were prepared one month apart and sequenced in separate runs. Each donor had between about 450,000 and 2,100,000 distinct TCR beta clonotypes identified. Naive TCR beta clonotypes were estimated from low-frequency clonotypes matched to each donor's FACS-determined naive share, without sorting.

This receptor chain uses TRBV27 and TRBJ1-2, with 8 junctional bases fitting TRBD1. The sequenced sample consisted of blood. The receptor was isolated from a boy aged 2 to 10 in good health. The CDR3 corresponds to CASSSLRGQANYGYTF. The DNA sequence is given as TGTGCCAGCAGTTCCCTCAGGGGGCAGGCTAACTATGGCTACACCTTC.